This T cell receptor (beta chain) is drawn from a study of OX40 agonist ivuxolimab in advanced cancers. Overall study: The patients got ivuxolimab, which is an agonistic anti-OX40 (CD134) antibody.

Notes on this clone: Its target is not known.

The germline gives CDR1 MNHEY, CDR2 SMNVEV (reference sequence). CDR3 size: 15 residues. With 5 bases clipped from V and 5 bases from J, the junction kept 6 bases outside the gene matches. Blood draws occurred at baseline, cycle 4 day 1, and cycle 7 day 1. Broader study findings: Blood T cells, both CD4+ and CD8+, expanded clonally by week 6 at 0.1 to 3.0 mg/kg.

The protocol was immunoSEQ multiplex PCR, while the TCRdb copy is restricted to in-frame clones and leaves out a portion. The sample has more than 75,000 clones, 70% to 85% seen once. V is TRBV27 and J is TRBJ1-4, with 9 bases fitting TRBD1. The TCR comes from an adult with an advanced solid tumor such as melanoma, head and neck, liver or kidney cancer. The sample consisted of CD4+ or CD8+ T cells sorted from blood, taken in a trial of the OX40 agonist ivuxolimab. CDR3 sequence (DNA): TGTGCCAGCAGTATCGGACAGGGGAGGAATGAAAAACTGTTTTTT. As protein: CASSIGQGRNEKLFF.